The clone carrying this TCR beta chain came up many times. What it binds is not known. The V gene lost 2 bases and the J gene lost 1 base, with 2 bases spanning the gap. This CDR3 has 13 residues. The sample originates from a study of spatial heterogeneity in lung cancer. As for the study in general: In tumor regions, TCR transcript counts tracked strongly with a T cell module score from matched bulk RNA-seq. General study results and limits: How many expanded intratumoral alpha and beta TCRs were present tracked the tumor mutation count, which was a count of nonsynonymous mutations.

Time point of the sample: sample taken at primary tumor resection. TCRdb re-called the 5' RACE reads with MiXCR, one entry per CDR3 protein. The sample lists 3,100 or so distinct CDR3 sequences, 3.5% to 5.5% occurring once. V usage is TRBV12-3 or TRBV12-4 and J usage is TRBJ2-2; D gene ambiguous. The material sequenced was lung tumor tissue, taken at surgery. The clonotype was recovered from a female donor with early-stage non-small cell lung cancer. The CDR3 region is CASSLLNTGELFF. Written as DNA, the CDR3 is TGTGCCAGCAGTTTATTGAACACCGGGGAGCTGTTTTTT.